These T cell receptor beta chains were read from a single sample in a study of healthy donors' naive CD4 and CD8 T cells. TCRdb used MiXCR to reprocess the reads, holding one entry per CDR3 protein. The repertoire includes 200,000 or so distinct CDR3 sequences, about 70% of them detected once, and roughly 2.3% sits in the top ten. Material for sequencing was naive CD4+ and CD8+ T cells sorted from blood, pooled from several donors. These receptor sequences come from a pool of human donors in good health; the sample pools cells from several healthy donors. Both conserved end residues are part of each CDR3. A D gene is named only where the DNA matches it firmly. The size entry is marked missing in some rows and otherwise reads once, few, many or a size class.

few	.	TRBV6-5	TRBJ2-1	TGTGCCAGCAGCCAAGACAAGGCCCCCTCCTACAATGAGCAGTTCTTC	CASSQDKAPSYNEQFF
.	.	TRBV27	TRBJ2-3	TGTGCCAGCAGTTCCCGGACAGTAATTGGCACAGATACGCAGTATTTT	CASSSRTVIGTDTQYF
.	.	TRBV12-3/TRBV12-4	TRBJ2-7	TGTGCCAGCAGTCCCGGGGAGACCTACGAGCAGTACTTC	CASSPGETYEQYF
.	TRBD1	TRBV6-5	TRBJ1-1	TGTGCCAGCAGGCCCGGGACAGGGAGGAGTGGGACTGAAGCTTTCTTT	CASRPGTGRSGTEAFF
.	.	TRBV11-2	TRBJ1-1	TGTGCCAGCAGCTACGGGGCCAACACTGAAGCTTTCTTT	CASSYGANTEAFF
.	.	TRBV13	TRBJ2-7	TGTGCCAGCAGCTTAGTAGCGTCCTACGAGCAGTACTTC	CASSLVASYEQYF
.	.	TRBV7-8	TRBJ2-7	TGTGCCAGCAGCCAAACCGGCGGGACAACCTCCTACGAGCAGTACTTC	CASSQTGGTTSYEQYF
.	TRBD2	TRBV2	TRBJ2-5	TGTGCCAGCAGTGATAGACTAGCGGGAGGAGAGACCCAGTACTTC	CASSDRLAGGETQYF
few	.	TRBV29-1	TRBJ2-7	TGCAGCGTTGAGTTGAGTAGTCGACTCTACGAGCAGTACTTC	CSVELSSRLYEQYF
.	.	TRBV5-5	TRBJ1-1	TGTGCCAGCAGTCAAGGGGTTTACGTCACTGAAGCTTTCTTT	CASSQGVYVTEAFF
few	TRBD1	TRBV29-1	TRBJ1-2	TGCAGCGTGCACGACAGGGGGCGCGGTAACTATGGCTACACCTTC	CSVHDRGRGNYGYTF
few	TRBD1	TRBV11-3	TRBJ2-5	TGTGCTAGCAGCAACCGGGACAGGGTAGAGACCCAGTACTTC	CASSNRDRVETQYF
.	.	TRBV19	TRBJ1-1	TGTGCCAGTAGTATAGAGACAGAAAACACTGAAGCTTTCTTT	CASSIETENTEAFF
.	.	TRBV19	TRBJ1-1	TGTGCCAGTAGTACGGGAGGGGTAACTGAAGCTTTCTTT	CASSTGGVTEAFF
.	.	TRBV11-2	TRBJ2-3	TGTGCCAGCAGCTTAATCAGGAACCAAGATACGCAGTATTTT	CASSLIRNQDTQYF
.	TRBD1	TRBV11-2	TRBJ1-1	TGTGCCAGCAGCTCTCTTTACGGGGGACAGGCGGACACTGAAGCTTTCTTT	CASSSLYGGQADTEAFF
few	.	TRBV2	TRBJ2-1	TGTGCCAGCAGTAGGCGAGGGAATCCCGATGAGCAGTTCTTC	CASSRRGNPDEQFF
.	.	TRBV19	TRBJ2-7	TGTGCCAGTCTGGGGGGTACTTGGCCCTACGAGCAGTACTTC	CASLGGTWPYEQYF
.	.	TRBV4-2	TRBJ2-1	TGCGCCAGCAGCCAATCGGGCGGCGGACCCCACGGCAATGAGCAGTTCTTC	CASSQSGGGPHGNEQFF
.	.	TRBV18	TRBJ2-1	TGTGCCAGCTCAAAGATGGACAAAACGACTGAGCAGTTCTTC	CASSKMDKTTEQFF
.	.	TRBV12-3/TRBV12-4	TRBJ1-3	TGTGCCAGCAAGTTAAAAATCTCTGGAAACACCATATATTTT	CASKLKISGNTIYF
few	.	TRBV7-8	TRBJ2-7	TGTGCCAGCAGGGAGGGAACCTACGAGCAGTACTTC	CASREGTYEQYF
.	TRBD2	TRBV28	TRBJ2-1	TGTGCGAGCGGGAGTTCCTACAATGAGCAGTTCTTC	CASGSSYNEQFF
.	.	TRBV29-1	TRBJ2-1	TGCAGCGTTGAACGCCTAGCGTCGTACAATGAGCAGTTCTTC	CSVERLASYNEQFF
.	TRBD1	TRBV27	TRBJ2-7	TGTGCCAGCAGTTTATTAGGACAGGGGTCCTACGAGCAGTACTTC	CASSLLGQGSYEQYF
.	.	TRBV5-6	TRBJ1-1	TGTGCCAGCAGCGCACAGGCTGGCACTGAAGCTTTCTTT	CASSAQAGTEAFF
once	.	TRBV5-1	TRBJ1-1	TGCGCCAGCAGCTTGGTTCCGGGGACCGTCGCTGAAGCTTTCTTT	CASSLVPGTVAEAFF
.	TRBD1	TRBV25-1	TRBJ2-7	TGTGCCAGCAGTAAACCGACAGGGTTCGAGCAGTACTTC	CASSKPTGFEQYF